This TCR beta chain stems from a study of cytomegalovirus exposure and HLA in healthy donors. Findings and limits, study-wide: Later analysis indicated greater clonal expansion among HLA-associated TCR beta chains than among equally common other chains.

This clone was counted once. Antigen: not known. In the PCR, 60 Vbeta and 13 Jbeta primers were used. Using immunoSEQ multiplex PCR, the repertoire was profiled, and TCRdb retains in-frame clones only, with some absent. This table holds more than 80,000 clones, more than 70% found once. Input material: PBMCs. The clonotype comes from a man aged 55 to 69 in good health and CMV-seronegative.

This chain's CDR3 is CASSTPSTGGRRAFF. The CDR3 nucleotides read TGTGCCAGTAGTACCCCGAGCACAGGGGGCAGACGAGCTTTCTTT. The V gene is TRBV19, the J gene TRBJ1-1, with TRBD1 matching 9 bases. This CDR3 spans 15 amino acids. Unmatched junction bases numbered 13, after V lost 4 bases and J lost 10 bases. CDR1 and CDR2 (germline): LNHDA, SQIVND (reference sequence).